What follows are 23 T cell receptor beta chains derived from one specimen sequenced in a study of cytomegalovirus exposure and HLA in healthy donors. PCR was performed using 60 Vbeta and 13 Jbeta primers. Sequencing used immunoSEQ multiplex PCR; TCRdb keeps in-frame clones, though not all of them. The profile shows 89,000 or so clones, about four fifths of them singletons. Material for sequencing was PBMCs. These receptors all stem from a woman aged 18-29 years in good health and CMV-seropositive.

This chain connects TRBV4-2 to TRBJ1-1; D remains ambiguous. From germline, CDR1 is LGHNA and CDR2 YNFKEQ. Trimming took 4 bases from V and 1 from J, leaving 7 bases between them. There are 13 residues in the CDR3. The CDR3 nucleotides are TGTGCCAGCAGCCCACGGTCGAACACTGAAGCTTTCTTT. This encodes CASSPRSNTEAFF.

The chain links TRBV7-9 to TRBJ2-7; the match to TRBD1 covers 8 bases. V shed 0 bases, J shed 1 base, and the junction held 8 bases outside the gene matches. Germline lookup yields CDR1 SEHNR and CDR2 FQNEAQ (reference sequence). The CDR3 is made up of 17 amino acids. The CDR3 is CASSLAGGTGSSYEQYF. The CDR3 region has the DNA TGTGCCAGCAGCTTAGCAGGCGGGACAGGTTCTTCCTACGAGCAGTACTTC.

The chain carries TRBV9 and TRBJ2-3; TRBD1 agrees at 7 bases. The CDR3 has 15 amino acids. The germline V gene encodes CDR1 SGDLS and CDR2 YYNGEE. V was clipped by 4 bases and J by 2 bases; unmatched bases: 7. In nucleotides, the CDR3 is TGTGCCAGCAGCCCCGGGACAGAATTCACAGATACGCAGTATTTT. As protein: CASSPGTEFTDTQYF.

V gene TRBV7-9 combines with J gene TRBJ2-7; 10 nucleotides line up with TRBD1. Germline loops: CDR1 SEHNR, CDR2 FQNEAQ (reference sequence). The CDR3 length is 15 residues. V dropped 4 bases and J dropped 2; count of bases not matched to a gene: 5. The CDR3 is CASSYGQGGAYEQYF. In DNA form, the CDR3 reads TGTGCCAGCAGCTATGGACAGGGGGGGGCCTACGAGCAGTACTTC. Supplemented by reference TRBV7-9 and TRBJ2-7, the full variable domain reads DTGVSQNPRHKITKRGQNVTFRCDPISEHNRLYWYRQTLGQGPEFLTYFQNEAQLEKSRLLSDRFSAERPKGSFSTLEIQRTEQGDSAMYLCASSYGQGGAYEQYFGPGTRLTVT.

Here the CDR3 reads CASSHHIAYNSPLHF. The CDR3, as DNA: TGTGCCAGCAGCCACCACATTGCCTATAATTCACCCCTCCACTTT. The J gene is TRBJ1-6, the V gene TRBV7-9; D remains unclear. Germline V gene data show CDR1 as SEHNR and CDR2 as FQNEAQ (reference sequence). The V gene lost 5 bases and the J gene lost 2 bases, with 10 bases spanning the gap. CDR3 length equals 15 residues.

J is TRBJ1-1 and V is TRBV25-1; TRBD1 agrees at 8 bases. V gave up 2 bases and J gave up 4 bases; unmatched junction bases: 6. Germline assignment: CDR1 MGHDK and CDR2 SYGVNS. The CDR3 is 15 amino acids. In DNA form, the CDR3 reads TGTGCCAGCAGTGAACCCCAAACAGGGGGCACTGAAGCTTTCTTT. Encoded protein: CASSEPQTGGTEAFF.

This clone appeared once. This sample also contains other DNA sequences that code for the same CDR3. V usage is TRBV5-1 and J usage is TRBJ2-7; 11 bases agree with TRBD1. From germline, CDR1 is SGHRS and CDR2 YFSETQ. The CDR3 length is 14 residues. V shed 6 bases and J 2 bases; nucleotides not matched to a gene: 4. The CDR3 protein is CASTPGQGAYEQYF. The CDR3 DNA follows: TGCGCCAGCACCCCGGGACAGGGGGCCTACGAGCAGTACTTC.

This clone was seen only a few times. This chain links TRBV28 with TRBJ2-6; D is unresolved. The CDR3 is 14 residues long. The ends were cut back, 3 bases at V and 1 base at J, with 4 bases in the middle. In germline, CDR1 is MDHEN, CDR2 SYDVKM. In nucleotides, the CDR3 is TGTGCCAGCAGTTTTAATTCTGGGGCCAACGTCCTGACTTTC. It is translated as CASSFNSGANVLTF. Drawing the rest from reference TRBV28 and TRBJ2-6, the complete variable domain is DVKVTQSSRYLVKRTGEKVFLECVQDMDHENMFWYRQDPGLGLRLIYFSYDVKMKEKGDIPEGYSVSREKKERFSLILESASTNQTSMYLCASSFNSGANVLTFGAGSRLTVL.

This clone was picked up one time. J is TRBJ2-5 and V is TRBV6-5; 9 bases line up with TRBD2. Trimming took 6 bases from V and 7 from J; bases not matched to a gene: 6. The length of the CDR3 is 13 residues. Germline CDR1 reads MNHEY; CDR2 reads SVGAGI. CDR3 region: CASRAGGAVTQYF. Here the CDR3 DNA reads TGTGCCAGCAGGGCGGGGGGGGCCGTGACCCAGTACTTC.

The chain uses TRBV28 and TRBJ2-5, with 9 bases lining up with TRBD2. Germline loops: CDR1 MDHEN, CDR2 SYDVKM. The J segment lost 6 bases and the V segment lost 2 bases, leaving 7 bases of the junction unmatched. This CDR3 contains 15 residues. The CDR3: CASSLDQREAKTQYF. DNA of the CDR3: TGTGCCAGCAGTTTAGACCAGCGGGAGGCGAAGACCCAGTACTTC.

This sequence joins TRBV5-4 and TRBJ1-1; unclear D gene. V shed 4 bases and J shed 11 bases, with 18 bases lying between them. Germline CDR1 SGHNT, CDR2 YYREEE (reference sequence). The CDR3 has 13 amino acids. In nucleotides, the CDR3 is TGTGCCAGCAGCACCTCCACGGGATATGATGCTTTCTTT. Residues: CASSTSTGYDAFF.

This clone occurred a few times. The V and J genes are TRBV7-2 and TRBJ1-5; perhaps TRBD1 as D (5 bases). CDR3 size: 13 residues. Trimming removed 3 bases at V and 4 bases at J, with 7 bases between. Germline V gene sequence: CDR1 SGHTA, CDR2 FQGNSA. In DNA, the CDR3 is TGTGCCAGCAGCTTCGACAGAAATCAGCCCCAGCATTTT. As protein: CASSFDRNQPQHF.

The chain is built from TRBV7-6 and TRBJ2-1; 11 positions match TRBD2. V trimming: 5 bases; J trimming: 1 base; junction bases outside the gene matches: 10. CDR3 length: 18 residues. Germline lookup yields CDR1 SGHVS and CDR2 FNYEAQ. The CDR3 region has the DNA TGTGCCAGCAGCCTACTGGGACTAGCGGCTCTGTCCTACAATGAGCAGTTCTTC. This codes for CASSLLGLAALSYNEQFF.

The V gene is TRBV28, the J gene TRBJ1-4; 9 positions match TRBD1. Germline lookup yields CDR1 MDHEN and CDR2 SYDVKM. Trimming cost V 6 bases and J 8 bases; bases outside gene matches: 7. The CDR3 loop spans 14 amino acids. The CDR3 here is CASSPGQGSEKLFF. The DNA of the CDR3 is TGTGCCAGCAGCCCGGGACAGGGTAGCGAAAAACTGTTTTTT.

The chain employs TRBV5-1 and TRBJ2-5, with TRBD2 as a possible D gene (6 bases). V lost 3 bases to trimming and J lost 1 base, with 19 bases between them. This CDR3 has 17 amino acids. Germline values: CDR1 SGHRS, CDR2 YFSETQ. CDR3 region: CASSSNRDEGLQETQYF. DNA of the CDR3: TGCGCCAGCAGCTCGAACCGGGACGAGGGACTCCAAGAGACCCAGTACTTC.

This chain uses TRBV10-2 with TRBJ1-5; 10 bases align to TRBD1. V gave up 3 bases and J gave up 7 bases; unmatched junction bases: 9. The germline V gene has CDR1 WSHSY and CDR2 SAAADI. The CDR3 has 16 residues. The CDR3 sequence: CASSDSGQGTGQPQHF. CDR3 bases: TGCGCCAGCAGTGACTCGGGACAGGGGACGGGGCAGCCCCAGCATTTT.

CDR3 region: CATSRRVPGGGDTQYF. CDR3 DNA sequence: TGTGCCACCAGCAGAAGAGTTCCAGGCGGGGGAGATACGCAGTATTTT. The chain has TRBV15 and TRBJ2-3; TRBD2 matches 7 bases. V shed 2 bases, J shed 5 bases, and the junction held 10 bases outside the gene matches. The germline CDR1 and CDR2 sequences are LNHNV and YYDKDF (reference sequence). The CDR3 covers 16 residues.

This rearrangement joins TRBV5-4 to TRBJ2-5; 8 bases are a match to TRBD1. The CDR3 has 13 amino acids. Germline CDR1 SGHNT, CDR2 YYREEE (reference sequence). With 4 bases clipped from V and 3 bases from J, the junction kept 2 bases outside the gene matches. CDR3 protein: CASSKQGEETQYF. The CDR3 nucleotides read TGTGCCAGCAGCAAACAGGGGGAAGAGACCCAGTACTTC.

The rearrangement links TRBV5-1 to TRBJ1-6, with D maybe TRBD1 (5 bases). The germline V gene has CDR1 SGHRS and CDR2 YFSETQ. Trimming removed 2 bases from V and 9 bases from J, with 15 bases in between. The CDR3 sequence is 15 residues long. CDR3 region: CASSFDEGRVSPLHF. The CDR3 DNA reads TGCGCCAGCAGCTTTGATGAGGGGAGGGTTTCACCCCTCCACTTT.

V is TRBV2 and J is TRBJ2-5; D uncertain. Trimming took 7 bases from V and 1 from J, leaving 4 bases between them. The CDR3 is 11 amino acids. Germline CDR1 is SNHLY and CDR2 is FYNNEI. CDR3 amino acids: CASTVQETQYF. The CDR3 DNA follows: TGTGCCAGCACTGTCCAAGAGACCCAGTACTTC. Full variable domain (outside the CDR3, taken from reference TRBV2 and TRBJ2-5): EPEVTQTPSHQVTQMGQEVILRCVPISNHLYFYWYRQILGQKVEFLVSFYNNEISEKSEIFDDQFSVERPDGSNFTLKIRSTKLEDSAMYFCASTVQETQYFGPGTRLLVL.

In this sample, this clone turned up once. The chain has TRBV25-1 and TRBJ2-3; D possibly corresponds to TRBD2 (6 bases). The germline V gene encodes CDR1 MGHDK and CDR2 SYGVNS. The CDR3 covers 17 residues. V was clipped by 2 bases and J by 3 bases, with 18 bases between them. CDR3 protein: CASSEGGVRDVTDTQYF. The CDR3 DNA sequence: TGTGCCAGCAGTGAAGGCGGGGTCAGGGATGTAACAGATACGCAGTATTTT.

The chain has TRBV18 and TRBJ2-1; TRBD2 might be the D (6 bases). Trimming stripped 3 bases from V and 0 bases from J, with 9 bases between. CDR3 length: 15 residues. The germline gives CDR1 KGHSH, CDR2 LQKENI. The CDR3 DNA reads as TGTGCCAGCTCACCCGCGGGATCCTCCTACAATGAGCAGTTCTTC. Its protein product is CASSPAGSSYNEQFF. Full variable domain (outside the CDR3, taken from reference TRBV18 and TRBJ2-1): NAGVMQNPRHLVRRRGQEARLRCSPMKGHSHVYWYRQLPEEGLKFMVYLQKENIIDESGMPKERFSAEFPKEGPSILRIQQVVRGDSAAYFCASSPAGSSYNEQFFGPGTRLTVL.

The chain links TRBV7-6 to TRBJ1-5, with D perhaps matching TRBD1 (5 bases). In germline, CDR1 is SGHVS, CDR2 FNYEAQ. V lost 2 bases to trimming and J lost 4 bases, with 12 bases between them. The CDR3 totals 15 residues. The CDR3 spells CASSLFSGFNQPQHF. As DNA, the CDR3 is TGTGCCAGCAGCTTATTTTCAGGGTTTAATCAGCCCCAGCATTTT.